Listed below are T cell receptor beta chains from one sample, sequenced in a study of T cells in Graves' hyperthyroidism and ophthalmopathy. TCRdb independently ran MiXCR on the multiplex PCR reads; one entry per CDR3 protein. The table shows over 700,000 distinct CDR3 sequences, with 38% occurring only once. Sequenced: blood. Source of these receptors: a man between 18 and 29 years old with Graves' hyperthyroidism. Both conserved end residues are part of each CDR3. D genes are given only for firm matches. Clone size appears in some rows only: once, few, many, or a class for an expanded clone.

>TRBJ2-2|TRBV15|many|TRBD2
CATSRRGGVTGELFF
TGTGCCACCAGCAGGCGGGGGGGAGTCACCGGGGAGCTGTTTTTT
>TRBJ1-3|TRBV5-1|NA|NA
CASSLGGYGNTIYF
TGTGCCAGCAGCTTAGGGGGGTACGGAAACACCATATATTTT
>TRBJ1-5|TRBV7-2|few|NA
CASSVEGGAGNQPQHF
TGTGCCAGCAGTGTAGAGGGGGGAGCGGGCAATCAGCCCCAGCATTTT
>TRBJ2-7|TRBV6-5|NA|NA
CASSRLESSLKLF
TGTGCCAGCAGTCGCCTGGAGAGTAGCCTTAAGTTGTTC
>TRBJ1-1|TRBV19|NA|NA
CASSMWGPMNTEAFF
TGTGCCAGTAGTATGTGGGGACCAATGAACACTGAAGCTTTCTTT
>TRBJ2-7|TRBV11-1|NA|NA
CASSLPKEGVMDYEQYF
TGTGCCAGCAGCTTACCTAAAGAGGGCGTAATGGACTACGAGCAGTACTTC
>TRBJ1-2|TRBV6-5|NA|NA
CASRLDSSHPGYGYTF
TGTGCCAGCAGATTGGACAGCTCCCACCCGGGGTATGGCTACACCTTC
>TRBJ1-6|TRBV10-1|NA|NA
CASSEIFNSPLHF
TGCGCCAGCAGTGAAATCTTTAATTCACCCCTCCACTTT
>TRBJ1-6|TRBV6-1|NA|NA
CASRRDYNSPLHF
TGTGCCAGCAGGCGAGACTATAATTCACCCCTCCACTTT
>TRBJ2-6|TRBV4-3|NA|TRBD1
CASSQGTGVGANVLTF
TGCGCCAGCAGCCAAGGAACAGGGGTTGGGGCCAACGTCCTGACTTTC
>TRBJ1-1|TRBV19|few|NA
CASSIYTNRYTEAFF
TGTGCCAGTAGTATCTACACGAATAGGTACACTGAAGCTTTCTTT
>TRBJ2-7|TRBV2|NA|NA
CCINAGPQGQYF
TGTTGTATAAATGCAGGCCCGCAGGGGCAGTACTTC
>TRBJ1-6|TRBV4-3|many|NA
CASSQGDRPSPLHF
TGCGCCAGCAGCCAAGGAGACAGGCCTTCACCCCTCCACTTT
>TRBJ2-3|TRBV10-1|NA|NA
CASSGDSTDTQYF
TGCGCCAGCAGTGGAGACAGCACAGATACGCAGTATTTT
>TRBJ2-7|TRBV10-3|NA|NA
CASSYRDTDEQYF
TGTGCCAGCAGTTACCGGGACACCGACGAGCAGTACTTC
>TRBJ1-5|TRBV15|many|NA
CATSGRNQPQHF
TGTGCCACCAGCGGGAGGAATCAGCCCCAGCATTTT
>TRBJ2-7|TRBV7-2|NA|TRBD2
CASTQRGGSYEQYF
TGTGCCAGCACCCAGCGGGGGGGGTCCTACGAGCAGTACTTC
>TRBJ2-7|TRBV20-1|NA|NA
CSAYSDQPSYEQYF
TGCAGTGCTTACTCCGACCAGCCCTCCTACGAGCAGTACTTC
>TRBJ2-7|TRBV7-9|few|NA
CASSLGGDGAYEQYF
TGTGCCAGCAGCTTAGGTGGGGATGGGGCTTACGAGCAGTACTTC
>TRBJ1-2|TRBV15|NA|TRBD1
CATSSYGTGGGNYGYTF
TGTGCCACCAGCAGTTACGGGACAGGGGGCGGTAACTATGGCTACACCTTC
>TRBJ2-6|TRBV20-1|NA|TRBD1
CSASGQAYSGANVLTF
TGCAGTGCGTCCGGACAGGCCTACTCTGGGGCCAACGTCCTGACTTTC
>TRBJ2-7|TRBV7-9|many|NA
CASSLGTHEQYF
TGTGCCAGCAGCCTCGGGACCCACGAGCAGTACTTC
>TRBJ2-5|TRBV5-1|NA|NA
CASSLERAQYF
TGCGCCAGCAGCTTGGAGAGGGCCCAGTACTTC
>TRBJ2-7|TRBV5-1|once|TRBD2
CASSVPSGLYSYEQYF
TGTGCCAGCAGTGTGCCTAGCGGTCTCTACTCCTACGAGCAGTACTTC
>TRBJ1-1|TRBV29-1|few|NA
CSVEGDLYTEAFF
TGCAGCGTTGAAGGTGACCTGTACACTGAAGCTTTCTTT
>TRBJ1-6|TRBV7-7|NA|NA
CASSFGSQARSPLHF
TGTGCTAGCAGCTTCGGCTCGCAGGCTCGGTCACCCCTCCACTTT
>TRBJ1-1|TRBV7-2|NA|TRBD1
CASSAARDRETEAFF
TGTGCCAGCAGCGCCGCCCGGGACAGGGAAACTGAAGCTTTCTTT
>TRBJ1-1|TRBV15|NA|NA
CATSRNGFTEAFF
TGTGCCACCAGCAGGAATGGGTTCACTGAAGCTTTCTTT
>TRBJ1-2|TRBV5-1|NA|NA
CASSLEGVGEAF
TGCGCCAGCAGCTTGGAAGGGGTCGGTGAAGCTTTC
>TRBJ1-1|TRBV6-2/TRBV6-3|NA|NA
CASSRDRKAFF
TGTGCCAGCTCCCGCGACAGGAAGGCTTTCTTT
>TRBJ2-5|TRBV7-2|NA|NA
CASSHGSSGEETQYF
TGCGCCAGCAGCCACGGGAGTAGCGGCGAAGAGACCCAGTACTTC
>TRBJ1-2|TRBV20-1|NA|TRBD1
CSSDRGYGYTF
TGCAGTTCCGACAGGGGTTATGGCTACACCTTC
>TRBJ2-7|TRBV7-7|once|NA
CASASAFGEQYF
TGTGCTAGTGCGTCCGCGTTTGGCGAGCAGTACTTC
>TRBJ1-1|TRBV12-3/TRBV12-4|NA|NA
CASSFGGNWAFF
TGTGCCAGCAGCTTCGGAGGAAACTGGGCTTTCTTT
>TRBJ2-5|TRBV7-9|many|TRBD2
CASSAPLAGQETQYF
TGTGCCAGCAGCGCCCCCCTAGCGGGTCAAGAGACCCAGTACTTC
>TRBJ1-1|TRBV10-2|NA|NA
CASSEPGLLTEAFF
TGCGCCAGCAGTGAGCCGGGACTTCTCACTGAAGCTTTCTTT
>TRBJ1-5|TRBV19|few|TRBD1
CASSQDSRGIDQPQHF
TGTGCCAGTAGTCAGGATTCCAGGGGGATTGATCAGCCCCAGCATTTT
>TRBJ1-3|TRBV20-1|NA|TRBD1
CSASGQGGNTIYF
TGCAGTGCTAGTGGACAGGGGGGAAACACCATATATTTT
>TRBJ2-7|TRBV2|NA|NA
CASSQDLAGTESYEQYF
TGCGCCAGCAGCCAAGACCTGGCCGGGACGGAGTCCTACGAGCAGTACTTC
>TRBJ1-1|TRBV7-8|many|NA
CASSLALRTEAFF
TGTGCCAGCAGCTTAGCGTTGAGGACTGAAGCTTTCTTT
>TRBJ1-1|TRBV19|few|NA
CASRGREVTGTEAFF
TGTGCCAGTAGGGGCAGGGAGGTAACGGGCACTGAAGCTTTCTTT
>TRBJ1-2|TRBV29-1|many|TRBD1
CSVPGQGYGYTF
TGCAGCGTTCCGGGACAGGGGTATGGCTACACCTTC
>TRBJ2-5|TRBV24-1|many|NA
CATSDRTTLGETQYF
TGTGCCACCAGTGATCGGACAACCCTGGGAGAGACCCAGTACTTC
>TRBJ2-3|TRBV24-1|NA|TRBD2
CATSDIAGGRTDTQYF
TGTGCCACCAGTGATATAGCGGGAGGGCGCACAGATACGCAGTATTTT
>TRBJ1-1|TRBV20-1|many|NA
CSARDGQNTEAFF
TGCAGTGCTAGAGACGGGCAGAACACTGAAGCTTTCTTT
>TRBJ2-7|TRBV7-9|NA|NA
CASSIGQCYEQYF
TGTGCCAGCAGCATCGGACAGTGCTACGAGCAGTACTTC
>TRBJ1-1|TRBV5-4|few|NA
CASSLDSYTSEAFF
TGTGCCAGCAGCTTGGACAGCTACACTTCTGAAGCTTTCTTT
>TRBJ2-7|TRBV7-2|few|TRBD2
CASSQQLAGVSYEQYF
TGCGCCAGCAGCCAACAGTTGGCGGGAGTGTCCTACGAGCAGTACTTC